These 6 T cell receptor beta chains were all obtained from the same sample, sequenced in a study of identical twins. Via MiXCR, TCRdb re-called the 5' RACE reads, giving one row per CDR3 protein. The data show 420,000 or so distinct CDR3 sequences, under 20% seen once. The sample consisted of naive T cells sorted from blood. All receptors derive from a man in his forties or fifties in good health.

This clonotype was recorded many times. The chain joins TRBV5-1 to TRBJ2-2; 13 bases fit TRBD2. The CDR3 runs to 15 residues. CDR1 is SGHRS and CDR2 is YFSETQ in the germline V gene. V lost 7 bases to trimming and J lost 7 bases; unmatched junction nucleotides: 7. The CDR3 sequence: CASSGTSGENGELFF. The CDR3, as DNA: TGCGCCAGCTCCGGGACTAGCGGGGAGAACGGGGAGCTGTTTTTT.

This clonotype was observed many times. The rearrangement joins TRBV4-3 to TRBJ2-2; weak D call: TRBD2 (6 bases). The germline CDR1 and CDR2 sequences are LGHNA and YSLEER. Trimming removed 0 bases from V and 2 bases from J, with 13 bases in between. The CDR3 is made up of 17 amino acids. CDR3 sequence: CASSQDRSGLNTGELFF. The CDR3, as DNA: TGCGCCAGCAGCCAAGATCGTAGCGGTCTTAACACCGGGGAGCTGTTTTTT.

This clonotype was seen repeatedly, ten times or more. The chain is built from TRBV2 and TRBJ2-3; tentatively, D is TRBD2 (6 bases). The CDR3 is 16 amino acids. Germline V gene data show CDR1 as SNHLY and CDR2 as FYNNEI. Trimming took off 6 bases at V and 3 bases at J, with 19 bases between the two ends. For the CDR3, the DNA is TGTGCCAGCAGGTTTCGCAGGGTGGAGGGAACAGATACGCAGTATTTT. This translates into CASRFRRVEGTDTQYF.

With respect to this clonotype: The germline gene is not matched at one end of the junction; a read error may be the cause. The chain joins TRBV12-3 or TRBV12-4 to TRBJ1-3; D is possibly TRBD1 (6 bases). CDR3 size: 16 residues. CDR3 protein: CASSFGTGNSENTIYF. CDR3 nucleotide sequence: TGTGCCAGCAGTTTTGGTACAGGGAACTCTGAAAACACCATATATTTT.

The chain carries TRBV20-1 and TRBJ2-7; TRBD2 matches at 7 bases. V was clipped by 2 bases and J by 4 bases; unmatched bases: 11. Germline lookup yields CDR1 DFQATT and CDR2 SNEGSKA (reference sequence). The CDR3 extends over 15 amino acids. Here the CDR3 DNA reads TGCAGTGCTAGATTCTGGGAGGGATGGGGGTACGAGCAGTACTTC. This encodes CSARFWEGWGYEQYF.

In this sample, this clonotype turned up once. The chain combines TRBV7-9 with TRBJ1-4; 8 bases are a match to TRBD1. CDR3 size: 16 residues. V was pared by 1 base and J by 4 bases, with 5 bases of the junction left unmatched. Looked up from germline, CDR1 is SEHNR and CDR2 is FQNEAQ (reference sequence). The CDR3 protein is CASSLGTGNGNEKLFF. CDR3 nucleotides: TGTGCCAGCAGCTTAGGGACAGGGAATGGTAATGAAAAACTGTTTTTT.